Below are 16 T cell receptor beta chains sequenced from a single sample in a study of prognosis after radiotherapy for stage I lung cancer. Multiplex PCR in two rounds served to amplify TCR beta CDR3 from genomic DNA. During first-round PCR, primers specific to each TRBV and TRBJ gene were used. Each CDR3 protein gets one entry after TCRdb re-called the multiplex PCR reads with MiXCR. The sample contains about 51,000 distinct CDR3 sequences, over 30% of which appear only once. Sequenced here: PBMCs, sampled before or after stereotactic body radiation therapy (not recorded which). These receptors originate from a donor aged 50 or older with non-small cell lung cancer.

This clonotype has ten or more counts. This chain connects TRBV10-3 to TRBJ2-7, with 10 bases identical to TRBD2. Unmatched junction bases numbered 9, after V lost 4 bases and J lost 3 bases. The germline gives CDR1 ENHRY, CDR2 SYGVKD. The CDR3 loop spans 16 amino acids. CDR3: CAISASSGRGDYEQYF. CDR3 sequence (DNA): TGTGCCATCAGTGCTTCGAGCGGGAGGGGGGACTACGAGCAGTACTTC.

This clonotype was recorded at least ten times. This rearrangement joins TRBV6-1 to TRBJ2-7; possible D gene TRBD2, 6 bases. V lost 8 bases, J lost 5 bases, and 22 bases lay in between. Germline V gene sequence: CDR1 MNHNS, CDR2 SASEGT. This CDR3 spans 15 amino acids. The CDR3 DNA reads TGTGCCAGCTGGGGGGTCCCACTCGGGCGGAACGAGCAGTACTTC. Amino acid sequence: CASWGVPLGRNEQYF.

Concerning this clonotype: A far larger clone lies a single base away; this is likely a read error. This chain connects TRBV6-2 or TRBV6-3 to TRBJ2-3, with D possibly matching TRBD2 (5 bases). CDR1 and CDR2 (germline): MNHEY, SVGEGT. Deletions cut 7 bases from V and 0 bases from J, with 11 bases between. The CDR3 loop spans 14 amino acids. The CDR3 DNA reads TGTGCCAGCATTCTTAGCGCTAGCACAGATACGCAGTATTTT. Translated: CASILSASTDTQYF.

This chain joins TRBV6-2 or TRBV6-3 and TRBJ1-5, with D possibly being TRBD1 (5 bases). V was clipped by 2 bases and J by 6 bases, with 11 bases between them. The germline V gene encodes CDR1 MNHEY and CDR2 SVGEGT. The CDR3 totals 14 residues. CDR3 loop: CASSYGGASQPQHF. CDR3 DNA: TGTGCCAGCAGTTACGGCGGGGCGTCTCAGCCCCAGCATTTT.

This clonotype showed up many times. V and J are TRBV2 and TRBJ2-7; 10 bases match TRBD1. The germline V gene encodes CDR1 SNHLY and CDR2 FYNNEI. V lost 10 bases to trimming and J lost 3 bases; unmatched junction nucleotides: 15. The CDR3 has 16 residues. The CDR3 nucleotides read TGTGCCACTAGGGTCCTCAACCGGGACAGGGGCTACGAGCAGTACTTC. It encodes CATRVLNRDRGYEQYF.

The V call is TRBV11-2, the J call TRBJ2-6, with D perhaps matching TRBD1 (5 bases). The CDR3 totals 15 residues. CDR1 SGHAT and CDR2 FQNNGV come from the germline V gene. Trimming shortened V by 6 bases and J by 1 base, and 10 bases separated the two germline ends. CDR3 residues: CASRFQGSGANVLTF. As DNA, the CDR3 is TGTGCCAGCAGATTTCAGGGTTCTGGGGCCAACGTCCTGACTTTC.

This chain links TRBV20-1 with TRBJ2-7; D unresolved. CDR3 length equals 17 residues. The V end was cut by 4 bases, the J end by 2 bases, with 24 bases between. Germline V gene sequence: CDR1 DFQATT, CDR2 SNEGSKA (reference sequence). CDR3 sequence: CSAIPLSSGRAAYEQYF. CDR3 bases: TGCAGTGCTATACCCCTGTCTAGTGGTAGGGCGGCCTACGAGCAGTACTTC.

Points on this clonotype: A far larger clone is off by one base, so a read error is likely. V gene TRBV6-4 combines with J gene TRBJ2-1, with 7 bases fitting TRBD2. This CDR3 region has 15 residues. The V gene's germline CDR1 is MRHNA and CDR2 SNTAGT. J gave up 7 bases and V 3 bases, and 9 bases lay outside the gene matches. In nucleotides, the CDR3 is TGTGCCAGCAGTGAGTCCGCGGGAGAGGGGAATGAGCAGTTCTTC. Residues: CASSESAGEGNEQFF.

This clonotype was observed at least ten times. The CDR3 nucleotides read TGCGCCAGCAGCTTGGGGGAAGCGGGAAATCAGCCCCAGCATTTT. It encodes CASSLGEAGNQPQHF. The chain uses TRBV5-1 and TRBJ1-5; no reliable D call. This CDR3 region has 15 residues. Trimming stripped 0 bases from V and 4 bases from J, with 11 bases between. Germline lookup yields CDR1 SGHRS and CDR2 YFSETQ.

In its sample, this clonotype was seen many times. The chain joins TRBV7-2 to TRBJ2-5; 15 bases fit TRBD2. The trim removed 5 bases at V and 4 bases at J, leaving 5 bases unmatched. CDR1 SGHTA and CDR2 FQGNSA come from the germline V gene. The CDR3 loop spans 16 amino acids. CDR3 coding DNA: TGTGCCAGCAGCGCAGGACTAGCGGGAGGGCCAGAGACCCAGTACTTC. It specifies CASSAGLAGGPETQYF.

This clonotype was seen ten or more times. The J gene is TRBJ1-5, the V gene TRBV7-8; 10 nucleotides line up with TRBD1. Trimming at V came to 3 bases and at J to 6 bases, leaving 8 bases not matched to a gene. The CDR3 length is 16 residues. Germline values: CDR1 SGHVS, CDR2 FQNEAQ. The CDR3 bases are TGTGCCAGCAGCTTGTTTTTGGGACAGGGGCCTCAGCCCCAGCATTTT. Residues: CASSLFLGQGPQPQHF. Together with reference TRBV7-8 and TRBJ1-5, the CDR3 gives the full variable domain: GAGVSQSPRYKVAKRGQDVALRCDPISGHVSLFWYQQALGQGPEFLTYFQNEAQLDKSGLPSDRFFAERPEGSVSTLKIQRTQQEDSAVYLCASSLFLGQGPQPQHFGDGTRLSIL.

The V and J genes are TRBV20-1 and TRBJ1-4; the D is unclear. Per the germline V gene, CDR1 is DFQATT and CDR2 is SNEGSKA (reference sequence). This CDR3 comprises 16 residues. Trimming removed 0 bases at V and 8 bases at J, with 19 bases between. CDR3 sequence: CSARDIRLGLGEKLFF. The CDR3 coding sequence is TGCAGTGCTAGAGATATCCGCCTCGGATTAGGCGAAAAACTGTTTTTT.

This clonotype was detected many times. The DNA for the CDR3 is TGTGCCAGCAGCTTAGTTGCCAGGGGTTCCTATAATTCACCCCTCCACTTT. Protein product: CASSLVARGSYNSPLHF. The chain employs TRBV7-2 and TRBJ1-6, with D perhaps TRBD1 (6 bases). V shed 1 base and J shed 1 base, with 11 bases lying between them. This CDR3 spans 17 amino acids. CDR1 is SGHTA and CDR2 is FQGNSA in the germline V gene. Full variable domain (rest looked up from reference TRBV7-2 and TRBJ1-6): GAGVSQSPSNKVTEKGKDVELRCDPISGHTALYWYRQSLGQGLEFLIYFQGNSAPDKSGLPSDRFSAERTGGSVSTLTIQRTQQEDSAVYLCASSLVARGSYNSPLHFGNGTRLTVT.

This clonotype appeared once. A read error is likely here: a far larger clone is one base away. This chain joins TRBV6-1 and TRBJ2-7, with D tentatively TRBD2 (5 bases). The CDR3 extends over 15 amino acids. CDR1 MNHNS and CDR2 SASEGT come from the germline V gene. V lost 7 bases to trimming and J lost 3 bases, with 19 bases between them. The CDR3 region has the DNA TGTGCCAGCATGGGAGACGGGCGGCCCAGCTACGAGCAGTACTTC. Protein sequence: CASMGDGRPSYEQYF.

The chain carries TRBV28 and TRBJ2-7, with D possibly matching TRBD2 (6 bases). Germline V CDR1 and CDR2: MDHEN, SYDVKM. Trimming cost V 6 bases and J 4 bases, with 16 bases left between them. The CDR3 consists of 14 residues. The CDR3 region has the DNA TGTGCCAGCAGCACATTAGCGGCGCAATACGAGCAGTACTTC. This gives the protein CASSTLAAQYEQYF.

Notes on this clonotype: A read error is the likely source, as a far larger clone sits one nucleotide away. The rearrangement links TRBV6-9 to TRBJ2-1; either TRBD1 or TRBD2 may supply D (7 bases each). This CDR3 has 18 residues. Germline lookup yields CDR1 MNHGY and CDR2 SVAAGI. V was trimmed by 2 bases and J by 8 bases, leaving 25 bases between them. DNA of the CDR3: TGTGCCAGCAGTTATAAGAGGGAGGGGGCGGGAGTGCCCTATGAGCAGTTCTTC. This encodes CASSYKREGAGVPYEQFF.